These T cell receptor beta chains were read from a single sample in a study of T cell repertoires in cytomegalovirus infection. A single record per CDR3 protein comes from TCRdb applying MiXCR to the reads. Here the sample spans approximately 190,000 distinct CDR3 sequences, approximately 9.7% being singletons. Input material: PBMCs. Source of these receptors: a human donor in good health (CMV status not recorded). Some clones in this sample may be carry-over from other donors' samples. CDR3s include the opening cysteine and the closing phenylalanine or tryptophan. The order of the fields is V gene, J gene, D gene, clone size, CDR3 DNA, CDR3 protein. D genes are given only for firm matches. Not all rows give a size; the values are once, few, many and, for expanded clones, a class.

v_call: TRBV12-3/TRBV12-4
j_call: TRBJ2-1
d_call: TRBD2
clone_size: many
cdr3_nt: TGTGCCAGCAGTCCGACTAGCGGGAGTTACAGTGAGCAGTTCTTC
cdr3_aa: CASSPTSGSYSEQFF

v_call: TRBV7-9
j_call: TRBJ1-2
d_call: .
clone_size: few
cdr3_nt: TGTGCCAGCAGCGATGACGGGACCTTCGGCTACACCTTC
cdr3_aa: CASSDDGTFGYTF

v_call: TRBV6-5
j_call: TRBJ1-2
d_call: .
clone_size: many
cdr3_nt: TGTGCCAGCAGTTACGGCCCCATAGGAGGCTACACCTTC
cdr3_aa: CASSYGPIGGYTF

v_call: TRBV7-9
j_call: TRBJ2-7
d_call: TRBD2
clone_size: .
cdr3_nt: TGTGCCAGCAGCGGGACTAGCGGGAGAATGGCCTACGAGCAGTACTTC
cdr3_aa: CASSGTSGRMAYEQYF

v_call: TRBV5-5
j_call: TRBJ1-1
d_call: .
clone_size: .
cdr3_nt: TGTGCCAGCAGCCCCTCCCCGGCAGTTGAAGCTTTCTTT
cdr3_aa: CASSPSPAVEAFF

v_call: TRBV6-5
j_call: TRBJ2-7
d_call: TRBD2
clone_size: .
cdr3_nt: TGTGCCAGCAGTTATCTGACTAGCGGATATACCTACGAGCAGTACTTC
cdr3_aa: CASSYLTSGYTYEQYF

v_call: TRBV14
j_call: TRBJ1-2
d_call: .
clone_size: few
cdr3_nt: TGTGCCAGCAGCCAAGTCGCAGTGCCCCGTCCCCACTATGGCTACACCTTC
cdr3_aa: CASSQVAVPRPHYGYTF

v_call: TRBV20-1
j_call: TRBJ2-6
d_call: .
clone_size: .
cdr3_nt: TGCAGTGCAACTAGACAGGTCCCTTCCTCTGGGGCCAACGTCCTGACTTTC
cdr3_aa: CSATRQVPSSGANVLTF

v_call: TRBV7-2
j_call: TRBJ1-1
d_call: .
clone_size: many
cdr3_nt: TGTGCCAGCAGCACCCGGGACCAGGGCACTGAAGCTTTCTTT
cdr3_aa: CASSTRDQGTEAFF

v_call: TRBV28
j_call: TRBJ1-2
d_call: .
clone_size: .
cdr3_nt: TGTGCCAGCAGTTCCCCGGGACCGGGACACGTCTATGGCTACACCTTC
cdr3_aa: CASSSPGPGHVYGYTF

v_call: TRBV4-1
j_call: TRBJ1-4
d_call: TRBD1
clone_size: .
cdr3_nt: TGCGCCAGCAGTCGGCGGACAGGGGATCTTCGGGAAAAACTGTTTTTT
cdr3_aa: CASSRRTGDLREKLFF

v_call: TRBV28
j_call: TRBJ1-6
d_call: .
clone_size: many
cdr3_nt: TGTGCCAGCATGGCCCCCGGGGGAAATAATTCACCCCTCCACTTT
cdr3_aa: CASMAPGGNNSPLHF

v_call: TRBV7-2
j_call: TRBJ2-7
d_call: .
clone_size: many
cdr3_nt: TGTGCCAGCAGCCTCGGGAGTCCCTACGAGCAGTACTTC
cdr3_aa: CASSLGSPYEQYF

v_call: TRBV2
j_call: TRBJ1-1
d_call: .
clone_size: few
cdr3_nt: TGTGCCTCCCGTCAGGGAGCTGCTGAAGCTTTCTTT
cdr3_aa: CASRQGAAEAFF

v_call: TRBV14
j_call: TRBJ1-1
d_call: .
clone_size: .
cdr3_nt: TGTGCCAGCAGCCAAGAAGACGCAGGGGTTATGCACACTGAAGCTTTCTTT
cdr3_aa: CASSQEDAGVMHTEAFF

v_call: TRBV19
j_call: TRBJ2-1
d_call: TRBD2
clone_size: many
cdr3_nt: TGTGCCAGTAGTTTTACTAGCGGGAGTGGATATATGGAATACAATGAGCAGTTCTTC
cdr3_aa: CASSFTSGSGYMEYNEQFF

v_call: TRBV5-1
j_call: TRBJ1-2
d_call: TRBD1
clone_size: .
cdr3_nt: TGCGCCAGCAGCTTGTCTGGGACAGGGATCCTCTCCAACTATGGCTACACCTTC
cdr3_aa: CASSLSGTGILSNYGYTF

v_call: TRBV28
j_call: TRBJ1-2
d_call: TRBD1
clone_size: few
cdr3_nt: TGTGCCAGCAGTCCCAGGGGGCGAAAGAGGGATGGCTACACCTTC
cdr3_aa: CASSPRGRKRDGYTF

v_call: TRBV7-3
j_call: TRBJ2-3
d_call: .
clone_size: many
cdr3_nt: TGTGCCAGCAGCGAAAGGACGGCTCAAGTGGATACGCAGTATTTT
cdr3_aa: CASSERTAQVDTQYF

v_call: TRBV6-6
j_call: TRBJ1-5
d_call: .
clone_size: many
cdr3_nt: TGTGCCAGCAAGGATCTTAGCAATCAGCCCCAGCATTTT
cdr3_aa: CASKDLSNQPQHF

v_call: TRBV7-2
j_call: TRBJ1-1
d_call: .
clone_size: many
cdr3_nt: TGTGCCAGCAGCCAGGACCCAGACGCTGAAGCTTTCTTT
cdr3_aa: CASSQDPDAEAFF

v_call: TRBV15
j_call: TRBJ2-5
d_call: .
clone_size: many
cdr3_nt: TGTGCCACCAGCAGACCTGGACCTCGGAACTGGACTAACTCCCGGGAGACCCAGTACTTC
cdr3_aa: CATSRPGPRNWTNSRETQYF

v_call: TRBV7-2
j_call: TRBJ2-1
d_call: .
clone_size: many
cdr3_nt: TGTGCCAGCAGCTTAGAATTAGCCGCCTACAATGAGCAGTTCTTC
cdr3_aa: CASSLELAAYNEQFF

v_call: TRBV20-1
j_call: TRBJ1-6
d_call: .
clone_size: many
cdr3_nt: TGCAGTGCTGAAAGTCACTCCTATAATTCACCCCTCCACTTT
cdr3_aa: CSAESHSYNSPLHF

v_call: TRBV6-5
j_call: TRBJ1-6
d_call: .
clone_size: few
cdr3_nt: TGTGCCAGCAGTTACTCGGGGGGGGCTCCGCGATCACCCCTCCACTTT
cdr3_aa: CASSYSGGAPRSPLHF

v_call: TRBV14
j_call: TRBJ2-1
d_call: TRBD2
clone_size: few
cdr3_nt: TGTGCCAGCAGCCAAGAGAGTAGCGGGAGTGATGAGCAGTTCTTC
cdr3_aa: CASSQESSGSDEQFF

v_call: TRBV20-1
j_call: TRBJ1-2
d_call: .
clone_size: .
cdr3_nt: TGCAGTGCTAGACTCGGGGACTATGGCTACACCTTC
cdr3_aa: CSARLGDYGYTF

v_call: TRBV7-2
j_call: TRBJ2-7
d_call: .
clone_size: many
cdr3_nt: TGTGCCAGCAGCTTGGGTAGTTGGAACGAGCAGTACTTC
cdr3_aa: CASSLGSWNEQYF

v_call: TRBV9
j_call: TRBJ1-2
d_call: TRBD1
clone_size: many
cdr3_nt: TGTGCCAGCAGCCCCGGACAGGGGTCCCCAGGGGTTAACTATGGCTACACCTTC
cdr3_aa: CASSPGQGSPGVNYGYTF

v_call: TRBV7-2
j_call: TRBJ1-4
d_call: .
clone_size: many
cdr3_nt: TGTGCCAGCAGTCCCAGGGACGGATCGAATGAAAAACTGTTTTTT
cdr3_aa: CASSPRDGSNEKLFF

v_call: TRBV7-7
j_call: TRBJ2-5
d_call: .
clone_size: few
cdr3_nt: TGTGCTAGCAGCGAGAGATTATGGGAGACCCAGTACTTC
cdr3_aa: CASSERLWETQYF

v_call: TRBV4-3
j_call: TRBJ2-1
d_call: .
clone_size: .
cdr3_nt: TGCGCCAGCAGCCCGCGTCCCGGGGATGAGCAGTTCTTC
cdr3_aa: CASSPRPGDEQFF

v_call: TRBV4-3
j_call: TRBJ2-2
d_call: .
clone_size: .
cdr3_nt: TGCGCCAGCAGCCAAGATCTTGCGCCGAACACCGGGGAGCTGTTTTTT
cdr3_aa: CASSQDLAPNTGELFF

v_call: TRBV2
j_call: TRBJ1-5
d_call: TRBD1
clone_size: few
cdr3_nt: TGTGCCAGCAGTGGGGGGACAGGACCTTTTAGCAATCAGCCCCAGCATTTT
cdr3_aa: CASSGGTGPFSNQPQHF

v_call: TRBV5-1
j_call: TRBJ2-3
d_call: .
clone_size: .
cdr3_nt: TGCGCCAGCAGCTTGGTCCCAGGCGGAGTCACAGATACGCAGTATTTT
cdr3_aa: CASSLVPGGVTDTQYF

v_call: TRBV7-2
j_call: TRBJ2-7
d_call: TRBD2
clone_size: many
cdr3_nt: TGTGCCAGCAGTCCTAGCGGTCGTACCTACGAGCAGTACTTC
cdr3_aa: CASSPSGRTYEQYF

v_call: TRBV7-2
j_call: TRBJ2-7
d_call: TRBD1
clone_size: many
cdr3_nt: TGTGCCAGCAGCCGAGACAGGGCCGGACGGTACGAGCAGTACTTC
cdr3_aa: CASSRDRAGRYEQYF

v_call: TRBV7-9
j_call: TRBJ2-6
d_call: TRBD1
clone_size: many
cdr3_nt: TGTGCCAGCAGCCACCCGGGACAGCGCTCTGGGGCCAACGTCCTGACTTTC
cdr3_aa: CASSHPGQRSGANVLTF

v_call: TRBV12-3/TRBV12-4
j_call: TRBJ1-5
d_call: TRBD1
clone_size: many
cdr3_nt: TGTGCCAGCAGTTCGTGGACAGGGACATATAGCAATCAGCCCCAGCATTTT
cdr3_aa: CASSSWTGTYSNQPQHF

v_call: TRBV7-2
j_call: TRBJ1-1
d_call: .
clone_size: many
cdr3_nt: TGTGCCAGCAGCTTAGGGAGGGGGTACACTGAAGCTTTCTTT
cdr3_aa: CASSLGRGYTEAFF

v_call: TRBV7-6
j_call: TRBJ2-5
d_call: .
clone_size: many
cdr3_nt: TGTGCCAGCAGCAGCCGACTAGACGAGACCCAGTACTTC
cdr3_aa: CASSSRLDETQYF

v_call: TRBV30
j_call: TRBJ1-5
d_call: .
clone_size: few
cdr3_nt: TGTGCCTGGAGTGTACGGCCCTTTTATCAGCCCCAGCATTTT
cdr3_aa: CAWSVRPFYQPQHF

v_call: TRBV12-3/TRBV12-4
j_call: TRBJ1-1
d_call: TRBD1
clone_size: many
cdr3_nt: TGTGCCAGCAGTTTTTTCGTGACAGGGGATTTCCTACGCACTGAAGCTTTCTTT
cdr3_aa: CASSFFVTGDFLRTEAFF

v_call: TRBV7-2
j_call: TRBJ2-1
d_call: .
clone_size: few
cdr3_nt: TGTGCCAGCAGCTTCGGAGTCTACAATGAGCAGTTCTTC
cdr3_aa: CASSFGVYNEQFF

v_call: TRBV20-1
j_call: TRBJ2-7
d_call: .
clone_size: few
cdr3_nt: TGCAGTGCTAGTGACCGACAGCCCTACGAGCAGTACTTC
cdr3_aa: CSASDRQPYEQYF

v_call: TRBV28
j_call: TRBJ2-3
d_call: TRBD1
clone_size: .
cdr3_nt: TGTGCCAGCAGCCCTGACAGGGGGGCAGATACGCAGTATTTT
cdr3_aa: CASSPDRGADTQYF

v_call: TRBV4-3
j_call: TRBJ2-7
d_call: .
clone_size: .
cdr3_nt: TGCGCCAGCAGCCAAGTAACAGGGAGCTCCTACGAGCAGTACTTC
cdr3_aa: CASSQVTGSSYEQYF

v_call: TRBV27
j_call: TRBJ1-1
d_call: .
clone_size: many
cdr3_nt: TGTGCCAGCAGTTTAGCCAGGTTAGGATTAGGCACTGAAGCTTTCTTT
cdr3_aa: CASSLARLGLGTEAFF

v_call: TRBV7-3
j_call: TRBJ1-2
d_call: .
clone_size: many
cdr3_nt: TGTGCCAGCAGCTTAACTTCGGGGAACTATGGCTACACCTTC
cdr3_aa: CASSLTSGNYGYTF

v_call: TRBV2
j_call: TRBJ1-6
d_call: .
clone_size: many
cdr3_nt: TGTGCCAGCAGTTATACGGGACAAGATTCACCCCTCCACTTT
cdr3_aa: CASSYTGQDSPLHF

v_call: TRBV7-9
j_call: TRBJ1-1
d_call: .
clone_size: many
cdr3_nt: TGTGCCAGCAGCAGGCAAACAGGGCCGAACACTGAAGCTTTCTTT
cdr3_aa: CASSRQTGPNTEAFF